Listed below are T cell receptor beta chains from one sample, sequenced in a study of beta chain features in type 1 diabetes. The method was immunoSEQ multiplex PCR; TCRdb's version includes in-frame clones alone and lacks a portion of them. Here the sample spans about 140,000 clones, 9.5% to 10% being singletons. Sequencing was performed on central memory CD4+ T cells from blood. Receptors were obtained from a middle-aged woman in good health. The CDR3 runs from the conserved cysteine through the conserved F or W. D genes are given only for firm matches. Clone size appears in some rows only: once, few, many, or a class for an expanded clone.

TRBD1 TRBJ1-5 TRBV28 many CASSLHRGGGNQPQHF TGTGCCAGCAGTTTACACAGGGGAGGAGGCAATCAGCCCCAGCATTTT
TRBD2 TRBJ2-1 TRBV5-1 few CASSSTSGGALRIYNEQFF TGCGCCAGCAGCTCGACTAGCGGGGGGGCCTTAAGGATCTACAATGAGCAGTTCTTC
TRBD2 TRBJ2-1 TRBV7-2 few CASSRGGGLHNEQFF TGTGCCAGCAGTCGCGGGGGGGGGCTTCACAATGAGCAGTTCTTC
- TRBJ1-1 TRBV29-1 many CSVGEETEAFF TGCAGCGTTGGCGAGGAGACTGAAGCTTTCTTT
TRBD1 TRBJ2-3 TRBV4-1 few CASSQQGTGADTQYF TGCGCCAGCAGCCAGCAGGGGACAGGGGCCGATACGCAGTATTTT
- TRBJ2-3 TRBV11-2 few CASSLSPGAADTQYF TGTGCCAGCAGCTTATCGCCAGGGGCGGCAGATACGCAGTATTTT
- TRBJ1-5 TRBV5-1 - CASSLDGLIQPQHF TGCGCCAGCAGCTTGGACGGGTTAATTCAGCCCCAGCATTTT
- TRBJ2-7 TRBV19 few CASSRTGIPYEQYF TGTGCCAGTAGTAGAACAGGGATCCCCTACGAGCAGTACTTC
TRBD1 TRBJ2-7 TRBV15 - CATSVPNRGIEQYF TGTGCCACCAGCGTGCCTAACAGGGGGATCGAGCAGTACTTC
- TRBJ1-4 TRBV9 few CASSVDAREGEKLFF TGTGCCAGCAGCGTAGATGCAAGGGAGGGTGAAAAACTGTTTTTT
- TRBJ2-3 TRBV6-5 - CASSSQGSGGDTQYF TGTGCCAGCAGTTCACAGGGGAGCGGGGGTGATACGCAGTATTTT
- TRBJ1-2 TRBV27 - CASSLSVGGSYGYTF TGTGCCAGCAGTTTATCGGTGGGAGGCTCCTATGGCTACACCTTC
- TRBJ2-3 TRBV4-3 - CASSQDPGASTDTQYF TGCGCCAGCAGCCAAGATCCGGGTGCTAGCACAGATACGCAGTATTTT
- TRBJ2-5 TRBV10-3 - CAISESTNQETQYF TGTGCCATCAGTGAGTCTACAAACCAAGAGACCCAGTACTTC
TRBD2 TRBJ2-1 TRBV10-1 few CASPEAGGPINNEQFF TGCGCCAGCCCAGAGGCGGGGGGGCCGATTAACAATGAGCAGTTCTTC
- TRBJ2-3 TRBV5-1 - CASSPEGRGQSDTQYF TGCGCCAGCAGCCCGGAGGGGCGGGGTCAGTCAGATACGCAGTATTTT
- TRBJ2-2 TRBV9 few CASSTRWGAANTGELFF TGTGCCAGCAGCACTCGGTGGGGAGCGGCGAACACCGGGGAGCTGTTTTTT
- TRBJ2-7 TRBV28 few CASALEGAYEQYF TGTGCCAGCGCACTCGAGGGTGCCTACGAGCAGTACTTC
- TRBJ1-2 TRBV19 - CASSPDPGNYGYTF TGTGCCAGTAGCCCAGATCCAGGGAACTATGGCTACACCTTC
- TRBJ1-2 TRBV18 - CASTTGDGYTF TGTGCCAGCACGACCGGGGATGGCTACACCTTC
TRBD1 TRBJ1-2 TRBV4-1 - CASSQDLRQGYGYTF TGCGCCAGCAGCCAAGATCTTAGACAGGGGTATGGCTACACCTTC
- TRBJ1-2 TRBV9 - CASSVARTGIDGYTF TGTGCCAGCAGCGTAGCAAGAACAGGGATCGACGGCTACACCTTC